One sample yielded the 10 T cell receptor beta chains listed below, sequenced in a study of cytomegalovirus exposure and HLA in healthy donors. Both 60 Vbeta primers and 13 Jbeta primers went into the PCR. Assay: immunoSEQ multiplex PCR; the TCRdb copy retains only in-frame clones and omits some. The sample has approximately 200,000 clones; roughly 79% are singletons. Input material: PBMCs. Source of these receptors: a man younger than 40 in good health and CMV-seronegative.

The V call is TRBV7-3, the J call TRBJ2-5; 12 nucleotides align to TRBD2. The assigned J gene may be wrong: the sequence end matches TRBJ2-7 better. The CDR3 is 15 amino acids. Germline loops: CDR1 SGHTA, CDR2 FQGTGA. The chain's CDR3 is CASSPGLAGIYEQYF. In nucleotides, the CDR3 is TGTGCCAGCAGCCCCGGACTAGCGGGAATCTACGAGCAGTACTTC.

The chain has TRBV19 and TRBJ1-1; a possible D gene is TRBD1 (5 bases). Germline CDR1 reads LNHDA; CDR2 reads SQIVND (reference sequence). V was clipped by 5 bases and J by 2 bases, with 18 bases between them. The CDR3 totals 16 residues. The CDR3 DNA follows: TGTGCCAGTAGTCCCTCCCCAGGGAACATAAACACTGAAGCTTTCTTT. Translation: CASSPSPGNINTEAFF.

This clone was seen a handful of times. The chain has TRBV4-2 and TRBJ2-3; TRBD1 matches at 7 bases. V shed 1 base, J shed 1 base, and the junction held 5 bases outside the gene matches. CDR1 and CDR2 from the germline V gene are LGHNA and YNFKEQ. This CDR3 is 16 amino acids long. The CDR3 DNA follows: TGTGCCAGCAGCCAAGGTACTGGACAGGGCACAGATACGCAGTATTTT. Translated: CASSQGTGQGTDTQYF.

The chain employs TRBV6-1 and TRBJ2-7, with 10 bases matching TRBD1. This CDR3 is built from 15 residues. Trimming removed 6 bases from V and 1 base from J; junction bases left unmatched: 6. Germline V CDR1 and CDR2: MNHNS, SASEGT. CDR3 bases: TGTGCCAGCAGAGATAGGACAGGGGGGTCCTACGAGCAGTACTTC. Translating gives CASRDRTGGSYEQYF.

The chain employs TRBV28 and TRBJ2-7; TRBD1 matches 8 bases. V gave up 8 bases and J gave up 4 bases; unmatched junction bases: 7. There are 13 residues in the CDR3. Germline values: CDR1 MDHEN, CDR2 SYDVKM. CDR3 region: CASGGTGRYEQYF. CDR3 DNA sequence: TGTGCCAGCGGCGGGACAGGCCGATACGAGCAGTACTTC.

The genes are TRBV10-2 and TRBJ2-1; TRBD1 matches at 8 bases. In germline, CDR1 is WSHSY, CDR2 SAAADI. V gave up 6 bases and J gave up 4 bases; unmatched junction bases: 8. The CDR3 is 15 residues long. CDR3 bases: TGCGCCAGCAGGACAGGGGAAGGGGATTACAATGAGCAGTTCTTC. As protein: CASRTGEGDYNEQFF.

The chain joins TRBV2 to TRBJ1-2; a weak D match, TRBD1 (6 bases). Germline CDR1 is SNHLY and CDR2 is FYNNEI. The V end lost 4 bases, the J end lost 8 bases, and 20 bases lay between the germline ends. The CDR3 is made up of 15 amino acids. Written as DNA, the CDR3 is TGTGCCAGCAGTGGGGGCAGCGTGGGGGCGACGGGCTACACCTTC. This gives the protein CASSGGSVGATGYTF.

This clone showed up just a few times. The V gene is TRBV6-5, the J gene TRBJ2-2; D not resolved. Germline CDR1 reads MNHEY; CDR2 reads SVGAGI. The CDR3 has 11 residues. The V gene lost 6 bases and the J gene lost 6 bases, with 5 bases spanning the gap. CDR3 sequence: CASRLAGELFF. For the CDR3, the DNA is TGTGCCAGCAGACTTGCCGGGGAGCTGTTTTTT.

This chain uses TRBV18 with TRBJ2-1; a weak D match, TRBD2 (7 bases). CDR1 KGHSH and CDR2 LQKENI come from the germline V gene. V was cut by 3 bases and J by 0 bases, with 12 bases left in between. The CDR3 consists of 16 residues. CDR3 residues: CASSPWEGGSYNEQFF. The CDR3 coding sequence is TGTGCCAGCTCACCTTGGGAGGGGGGCTCCTACAATGAGCAGTTCTTC.

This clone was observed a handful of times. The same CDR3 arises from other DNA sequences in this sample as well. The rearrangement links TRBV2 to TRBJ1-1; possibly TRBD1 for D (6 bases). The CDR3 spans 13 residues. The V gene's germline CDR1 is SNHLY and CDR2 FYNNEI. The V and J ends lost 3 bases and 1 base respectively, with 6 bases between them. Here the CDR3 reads CASSDRGNTEAFF. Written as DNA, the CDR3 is TGTGCCAGCAGTGACAGGGGGAACACTGAAGCTTTCTTT.